The 8 T cell receptor beta chains given below trace back to one sample, sequenced in a study of radiotherapy plus CTLA-4 blockade in lung cancer. Profiling relied on immunoSEQ multiplex PCR, and the TCRdb table lists in-frame clones only, not all of them. The sample yields some 37,000 clones, around 70% seen once. The sample in question was peripheral blood, obtained from a patient treated with radiotherapy plus ipilimumab. These TCRs come from a human donor with non-small cell lung cancer who had stable disease on radiotherapy plus ipilimumab.

This chain connects TRBV5-4 to TRBJ2-7; D possibly corresponds to TRBD1 (6 bases). CDR1 SGHNT and CDR2 YYREEE come from the germline V gene (reference sequence). Trimming shortened V by 5 bases and J by 2 bases, and 14 bases separated the two germline ends. CDR3 length: 14 amino acids. CDR3 sequence reads: CASRASGETYEQYF. In nucleotides, the CDR3 is TGTGCCAGCAGGGCCTCAGGGGAAACCTACGAGCAGTACTTC.

The CDR3, as DNA: TGTGCCAGCAGCTCCCTAAGAGCGGGGGGTTATCCAGATACGCAGTATTTT. It specifies CASSSLRAGGYPDTQYF. V gene TRBV7-2 combines with J gene TRBJ2-3; 9 positions agree with TRBD2. This CDR3 comprises 17 residues. Trimming cost V 4 bases and J 4 bases; bases outside gene matches: 12. The V gene's germline CDR1 is SGHTA and CDR2 FQGNSA.

This chain uses TRBV9 with TRBJ2-5, with 7 bases matching TRBD2. Germline V gene lookup returns CDR1 SGDLS and CDR2 YYNGEE. V was pared by 2 bases and J by 1 base, with 5 bases of the junction left unmatched. The CDR3 totals 15 residues. DNA of the CDR3: TGTGCCAGCAGCGTGCTGACTAGCCCCCAAGAGACCCAGTACTTC. It yields the protein CASSVLTSPQETQYF. The whole variable domain, remainder taken from reference TRBV9 and TRBJ2-5, is DSGVTQTPKHLITATGQRVTLRCSPRSGDLSVYWYQQSLDQGLQFLIQYYNGEERAKGNILERFSAQQFPDLHSELNLSSLELGDSALYFCASSVLTSPQETQYFGPGTRLLVL.

V gene TRBV5-8 combines with J gene TRBJ1-6, with D perhaps matching TRBD1 (6 bases). Germline CDR1 reads SGHTS; CDR2 reads YDEGEE. V was clipped by 0 bases and J by 5 bases, with 15 bases between them. The CDR3 has 17 amino acids. DNA of the CDR3: TGTGCCAGCAGCTTGGCCCCAGGGGTGTACAATAATTCACCCCTCCACTTT. The encoded protein is CASSLAPGVYNNSPLHF.

The gene calls are TRBV7-2 and TRBJ2-7, with D possibly being TRBD1 (6 bases). Germline lookup yields CDR1 SGHTA and CDR2 FQGNSA. V lost 5 bases and J 12 bases, leaving 14 bases between the germline ends. The CDR3 extends over 11 amino acids. The CDR3 protein is CASSLRDTSYF. In DNA form, the CDR3 reads TGTGCCAGCAGCCTACGGGACACCTCGTACTTC.

This chain uses TRBV10-3 with TRBJ2-3; 9 bases line up with TRBD1. The CDR3 contains 14 residues. Trimming removed 5 bases from V and 6 bases from J; junction bases left unmatched: 6. Germline CDR1 is ENHRY and CDR2 is SYGVKD. The CDR3 is CAISTGTGSDTQYF. The CDR3 DNA is TGTGCCATCAGTACCGGGACAGGGAGTGATACGCAGTATTTT.

The chain is built from TRBV5-1 and TRBJ1-2, with 8 bases matching TRBD1. Germline V lookup: CDR1 SGHRS, CDR2 YFSETQ. V shed 5 bases and J 3 bases; nucleotides not matched to a gene: 6. This CDR3 region has 14 residues. The CDR3 sequence is CASRPGGKDYGYTF. The DNA for the CDR3 is TGCGCCAGCAGGCCAGGGGGCAAGGACTATGGCTACACCTTC.

V is TRBV6-4 and J is TRBJ1-1; D is perhaps TRBD1 (6 bases). The CDR3 runs to 14 residues. With 4 bases removed from V and 1 base from J, the gap between germline ends came to 10 bases. Germline V gives CDR1 MRHNA, CDR2 SNTAGT. CDR3 sequence: CASSASTGNTEAFF. The CDR3, as DNA: TGTGCCAGCAGTGCCTCGACAGGGAACACTGAAGCTTTCTTT.